A single T cell receptor (beta chain) is shown here with its context. Antigen: not known. Specified treatment: oral pan-JAK inhibitor, 5-10 mg twice daily. This sample stems from a study of CD8+ T cells in alopecia areata. Points from the study as a whole: More clonal than normal scalp was lesional scalp, particularly alopecia totalis/universalis.

Following RNA extraction, reverse transcription yielded cDNA that acted as the sequencing template. Measured with immunoSEQ multiplex PCR; TCRdb has only the in-frame clones, and not every one. The sample lists 150,000 to 200,000 clones; less than 80% were seen once. Trimming took 2 bases from V and 6 from J, leaving 7 bases between them. This CDR3 has 13 residues. Germline lookup yields CDR1 MNHEY and CDR2 SVGAGI. This specimen consisted of CD4+ T cells sorted from blood, obtained at week 24, from a patient treated with tofacitinib. This TCR came from a human donor with alopecia areata. The rearrangement joins TRBV6-5 to TRBJ2-2; D not resolved. CDR3 sequence: CASSYVAAGELFF. The CDR3 nucleotides read TGTGCCAGCAGTTACGTAGCCGCCGGGGAGCTGTTTTTT.